This passage covers 25 T cell receptor beta chains from one sample sequenced in a study of blood T cell repertoires in COVID-19. Sequencing was performed with immunoSEQ multiplex PCR; in TCRdb, only in-frame clones are kept and a portion is missing. The table includes nearly 60,000 clones, more than 75% detected once. The sample comprised peripheral blood. Receptor source: a man in his forties or fifties with active COVID-19.

V gene TRBV15 combines with J gene TRBJ2-2; TRBD2 matches 13 bases. There are 19 residues in the CDR3. Trimming took 5 bases from V and 6 from J; bases not matched to a gene: 15. Germline lookup yields CDR1 LNHNV and CDR2 YYDKDF (reference sequence). DNA for the CDR3: TGTGCCACCAGCGACCCCGGGACTAGCGGGATTAAAGGAGCCGGGGAGCTGTTTTTT. This gives the protein CATSDPGTSGIKGAGELFF.

The rearrangement joins TRBV18 to TRBJ2-1, with a tentative D call TRBD1 (6 bases). Germline loops: CDR1 KGHSH, CDR2 LQKENI. The CDR3 is 15 amino acids. V was shortened by 3 bases and J by 7 bases, with 16 bases between the two germline ends. CDR3: CASSPGALRGNEQFF. The CDR3 nucleotides read TGTGCCAGCTCACCGGGGGCCCTCCGTGGGAATGAGCAGTTCTTC.

The chain's CDR3 is CSASLAGGPDTQYF. The DNA for the CDR3 is TGCAGTGCTAGTCTCGCGGGAGGGCCAGATACGCAGTATTTT. The chain employs TRBV20-1 and TRBJ2-3; 9 bases map to TRBD2. Per germline, CDR1 DFQATT and CDR2 SNEGSKA (reference sequence). Trimming took 3 bases from V and 4 from J; bases not matched to a gene: 5. This CDR3 has 14 amino acids.

This clone came up once. The CDR3 is CAWKSGGSAGTIYF. As DNA, the CDR3 is TGTGCCTGGAAGTCAGGGGGAAGCGCGGGGACCATATATTTT. The chain is built from TRBV30 and TRBJ1-3; TRBD1 matches 7 bases. The CDR3 consists of 14 residues. CDR1 and CDR2 from the germline V gene are GTSNPN and SVGIG (reference sequence). With 4 bases clipped from V and 10 bases from J, the junction kept 13 bases outside the gene matches.

The V and J genes are TRBV7-3 and TRBJ2-5, with 8 bases that match TRBD1. The CDR3 loop spans 12 amino acids. Per germline, CDR1 SGHTA and CDR2 FQGTGA. V dropped 4 bases and J dropped 11; count of bases not matched to a gene: 6. The CDR3 DNA sequence: TGTGCCAGCAGCTCCACAGGGGGTCTTCAGTACTTC. Amino acids: CASSSTGGLQYF.

This chain uses TRBV2 with TRBJ2-3, with D hard to call. The CDR3 runs 14 residues. Trimming shortened V by 10 bases and J by 5 bases, and 19 bases separated the two germline ends. Germline V gives CDR1 SNHLY, CDR2 FYNNEI. The CDR3 sequence: CAIGIRNLKDTQYF. The CDR3 nucleotides read TGTGCCATCGGAATCAGGAATTTAAAAGATACGCAGTATTTT.

The chain is built from TRBV7-2 and TRBJ1-2; D is ambiguous. Germline CDR1 reads SGHTA; CDR2 reads FQGNSA. The CDR3 sequence is 15 residues long. The ends were cut back, 1 base at V and 0 bases at J, with 9 bases in the middle. In nucleotides, the CDR3 is TGTGCCAGCAGCTTAGAGTCAGTGGCTAACTATGGCTACACCTTC. This encodes CASSLESVANYGYTF.

In this sample, this clone is medium-sized. The rearrangement links TRBV18 to TRBJ1-2; TRBD1 matches 7 bases. Losses at the gene ends were 2 bases for V and 3 bases for J; bases not matched to a gene: 0. In germline, CDR1 is KGHSH, CDR2 LQKENI. The CDR3 spans 13 residues. The CDR3 sequence: CASSPGQDYGYTF. Written as DNA, the CDR3 is TGTGCCAGCTCACCAGGACAGGACTATGGCTACACCTTC.

This rearrangement joins TRBV5-4 to TRBJ2-5; 8 bases align to TRBD2. V was clipped by 8 bases and J by 2 bases; unmatched bases: 8. This CDR3 has 14 amino acids. Germline V lookup: CDR1 SGHNT, CDR2 YYREEE (reference sequence). CDR3 DNA: TGTGCCAGTAGAGTAGCGGGACGACAAGAGACCCAGTACTTC. It yields the protein CASRVAGRQETQYF.

The rearrangement uses TRBV5-4 and TRBJ2-3; 7 bases agree with TRBD2. J lost 1 base, V lost 3 bases, and 5 bases had no gene match. CDR3 length: 15 amino acids. Germline CDR1 SGHNT, CDR2 YYREEE (reference sequence). CDR3 protein: CASSSSGVRTDTQYF. As DNA, the CDR3 is TGTGCCAGCAGCTCTAGCGGAGTGCGCACAGATACGCAGTATTTT.

The chain is built from TRBV5-5 and TRBJ2-5, with D possibly matching TRBD1 (6 bases). This CDR3 is 15 amino acids long. Per the germline V gene, CDR1 is SGHKS and CDR2 is YYEKEE (reference sequence). With 2 bases removed from V and 1 base from J, the gap between germline ends came to 12 bases. CDR3 sequence (DNA): TGTGCCAGCAGCTTCCCAATGGGGGCCCAAGAGACCCAGTACTTC. Translating it yields CASSFPMGAQETQYF. Based on the CDR3 plus reference TRBV5-5 and TRBJ2-5, the full variable domain is DAGVTQSPTHLIKTRGQQVTLRCSPISGHKSVSWYQQVLGQGPQFIFQYYEKEERGRGNFPDRFSARQFPNYSSELNVNALLLGDSALYLCASSFPMGAQETQYFGPGTRLLVL.

The rearrangement uses TRBV5-4 and TRBJ2-7, with 16 bases matching TRBD2. With 3 bases clipped from V and 5 bases from J, the junction kept 2 bases outside the gene matches. The CDR3 loop spans 15 amino acids. Germline CDR1 is SGHNT and CDR2 is YYREEE (reference sequence). Here the CDR3 reads CASSSGTSGRDEQYF. The CDR3 nucleotides are TGTGCCAGCAGCTCCGGGACTAGCGGGAGGGACGAGCAGTACTTC.

The rearrangement uses TRBV29-1 and TRBJ2-1; the match to TRBD2 covers 8 bases. Germline assignment: CDR1 SQVTM and CDR2 ANQGSEA. The CDR3 is made up of 16 amino acids. The ends lost 0 bases at V and 2 bases at J; junction bases unmatched: 6. The CDR3 sequence is CSVEDRGREAYNEQFF. In DNA, the CDR3 is TGCAGCGTTGAAGATCGTGGGCGGGAGGCCTACAATGAGCAGTTCTTC.

J is TRBJ2-3 and V is TRBV28; 10 bases match TRBD2. Germline values: CDR1 MDHEN, CDR2 SYDVKM. The CDR3 covers 16 residues. With 6 bases clipped from V and 4 bases from J, the junction kept 10 bases outside the gene matches. The CDR3: CASSLRGAGGPDTQYF. The CDR3 nucleotides read TGTGCCAGCAGCCTGAGGGGAGCGGGAGGGCCAGATACGCAGTATTTT.

The J gene is TRBJ1-2, the V gene TRBV5-4; tentatively, D is TRBD1 (6 bases). Trimming stripped 0 bases from V and 4 bases from J, with 10 bases between. From germline, CDR1 is SGHNT and CDR2 YYREEE (reference sequence). This CDR3 has 14 amino acids. This CDR3 reads CASSLGDTVYGYTF. DNA for the CDR3: TGTGCCAGCAGCTTGGGGGACACAGTCTATGGCTACACCTTC.

The chain has TRBV10-3 and TRBJ2-1; 11 bases are a match to TRBD2. This CDR3 is 14 amino acids long. V lost 7 bases and J lost 4; bases outside the gene matches: 3. Germline loops: CDR1 ENHRY, CDR2 SYGVKD. The CDR3 spells CAINLAGGYNEQFF. CDR3 bases: TGTGCCATCAATCTAGCGGGGGGATACAATGAGCAGTTCTTC.

V and J are TRBV28 and TRBJ2-1, with TRBD2 as a possible D gene (5 bases). The germline gives CDR1 MDHEN, CDR2 SYDVKM. The CDR3 is 15 residues long. V was clipped by 7 bases and J by 0 bases, with 13 bases between them. The CDR3 nucleotides read TGTGCCAGCACGATTATTCGGGGCTCCTACAATGAGCAGTTCTTC. Translated, it gives CASTIIRGSYNEQFF.

J is TRBJ2-2 and V is TRBV15, with 10 bases that match TRBD2. Germline V lookup: CDR1 LNHNV, CDR2 YYDKDF (reference sequence). Germline trimming cut 3 bases from V and 4 bases from J; bases unmatched to any gene: 5. The CDR3 consists of 16 residues. The CDR3 protein is CATSSRQRGGTGELFF. The CDR3 DNA reads as TGTGCCACCAGCAGCCGACAGCGGGGGGGCACCGGGGAGCTGTTTTTT.

This chain connects TRBV7-9 to TRBJ2-1, with a possible D match to TRBD1 (5 bases). V shed 1 base and J shed 0 bases, with 13 bases lying between them. CDR1 and CDR2 from the germline V gene are SEHNR and FQNEAQ (reference sequence). The CDR3 has 17 amino acids. CDR3 DNA: TGTGCCAGCAGCTTAGGGAAGGCAGGGCCCTCCTACAATGAGCAGTTCTTC. Translating gives CASSLGKAGPSYNEQFF.

The chain uses TRBV27 and TRBJ2-7; D unclear. CDR1 MNHEY and CDR2 SMNVEV come from the germline V gene (reference sequence). Trimming left V 3 bases short and J 3 bases short, with 9 bases between. This CDR3 has 13 residues. Here the CDR3 reads CASSFGRDYEQYF. The CDR3 nucleotides are TGTGCCAGCAGTTTTGGTAGAGACTACGAGCAGTACTTC.

This clone has a handful of counts. The chain carries TRBV5-1 and TRBJ2-1; 8 bases map to TRBD2. The CDR3 loop spans 15 amino acids. The germline V gene encodes CDR1 SGHRS and CDR2 YFSETQ. The V and J ends lost 7 bases and 2 bases, in that order; junction bases with no gene match: 8. The CDR3 DNA follows: TGCGCCAGCCGAAAAGCGGGAGATGCCTACAATGAGCAGTTCTTC. It encodes CASRKAGDAYNEQFF.

The chain recombines TRBV24-1 with TRBJ2-7; TRBD1 matches 11 bases. Per germline, CDR1 KGHDR and CDR2 SFDVKD. V was clipped by 3 bases and J by 4 bases; unmatched bases: 4. CDR3 size: 15 residues. CDR3 sequence (DNA): TGTGCCACCAGTGATGTCGGGGACAGGGGGTACGAGCAGTACTTC. Its translation is CATSDVGDRGYEQYF.

The genes are TRBV11-2 and TRBJ1-4; TRBD1 might be the D (6 bases). The CDR3 loop spans 19 amino acids. CDR1 and CDR2 from the germline V gene are SGHAT and FQNNGV. V lost 4 bases and J lost 7, with 28 bases in between. The chain's CDR3 is CASSSLGGAGAHHGEKLFF. The CDR3 nucleotides read TGTGCCAGCAGCTCACTTGGGGGGGCCGGGGCCCACCACGGTGAAAAACTGTTTTTT.

The chain employs TRBV27 and TRBJ2-1; 13 bases fit TRBD2. The V and J ends lost 9 bases and 14 bases, in that order; junction bases with no gene match: 22. There are 17 residues in the CDR3. Germline values: CDR1 MNHEY, CDR2 SMNVEV (reference sequence). The CDR3 DNA follows: TGTGCCAGGAGGAAGGGACTAGCGGGACTTGGAGTACCGTTTAAGTTCTTC. Protein sequence: CARRKGLAGLGVPFKFF.

The CDR3 region is CASNRAGGYEQFF. The CDR3 nucleotides read TGTGCCAGCAACCGAGCGGGAGGGTATGAGCAGTTCTTC. The chain joins TRBV6-5 to TRBJ2-1; 10 positions agree with TRBD2. This CDR3 is built from 13 residues. In germline, CDR1 is MNHEY, CDR2 SVGAGI. With 7 bases clipped from V and 8 bases from J, the junction kept 5 bases outside the gene matches.